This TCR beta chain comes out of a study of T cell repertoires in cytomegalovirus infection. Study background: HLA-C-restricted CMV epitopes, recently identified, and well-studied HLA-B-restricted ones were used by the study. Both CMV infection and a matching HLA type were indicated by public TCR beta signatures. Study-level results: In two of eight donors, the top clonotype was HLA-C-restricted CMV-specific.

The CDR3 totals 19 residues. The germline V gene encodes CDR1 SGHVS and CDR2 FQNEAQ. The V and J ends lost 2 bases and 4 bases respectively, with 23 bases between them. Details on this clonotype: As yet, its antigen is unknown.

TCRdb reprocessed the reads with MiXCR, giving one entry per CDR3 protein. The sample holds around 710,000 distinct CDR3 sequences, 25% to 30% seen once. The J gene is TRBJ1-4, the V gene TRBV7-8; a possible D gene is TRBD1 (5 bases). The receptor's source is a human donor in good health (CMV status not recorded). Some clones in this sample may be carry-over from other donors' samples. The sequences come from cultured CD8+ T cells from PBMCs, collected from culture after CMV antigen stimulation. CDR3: CASSLIPDIDDGFNEKLFF. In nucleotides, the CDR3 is TGTGCCAGCAGCTTAATTCCGGACATCGACGACGGGTTTAATGAAAAACTGTTTTTT.